The clone carrying this TCR beta chain was recorded a few times. What it binds is not known. These data come from a study of radiotherapy plus CTLA-4 blockade in lung cancer. About the research overall: Of the patients, more than 15% showed objective responses and roughly 30% attained disease control. Study observations and caveats: Once radiotherapy plus ipilimumab had been given, TCR clones derived from tumor expanded in blood.

TCRdb keeps only in-frame clones here, not all; method: immunoSEQ multiplex PCR. The data hold tens of thousands of clones, with roughly 85% observed a single time. With ipilimumab providing CTLA-4 blockade, focal radiation was administered to patients who had chemo-refractory metastatic non-small-cell lung cancer. The germline CDR1 and CDR2 sequences are SQVTM and ANQGSEA. The CDR3 length is 12 residues. V shed 6 bases and J shed 4 bases, with 12 bases lying between them. The sequencing here drew on peripheral blood, taken from a patient treated with radiotherapy plus ipilimumab. The rearrangement uses TRBV29-1 and TRBJ1-2, with no clear D. This receptor was identified in a human donor with non-small cell lung cancer whose response to radiotherapy plus ipilimumab could not be evaluated. The CDR3, as DNA: TGCAGCGTCGCTCGAGGGAGCTATGGCTACACCTTC. Translation: CSVARGSYGYTF.